The next 18 T cell receptor beta chains were all read from a single sample in a study of PD-L1 blockade in urothelial cancer (dated by TCRdb to 2016 to 2017). Library creation used the immunoSEQ multiplex PCR assay. What TCRdb holds here is the immuneACCESS table cut down to in-frame rearrangements. Part of the clones is not present; checked against another copy, under half of the missing clones reflect an unresolved V gene, and the others are unexplained. This sample is represented by around 80,000 clones; roughly 87% of them were singletons. 4.5% to 6.5% of the sample is in the top ten clones. Sequencing was performed on PBMCs, taken around atezolizumab (anti-PD-L1) treatment. The receptor set was obtained from an older woman with urothelial cancer.

A remark on this clone: Other DNA sequences from this sample encode an identical CDR3 as well. The chain is built from TRBV30 and TRBJ2-5, with D possibly TRBD2 on 6 matching bases. Trimming left V 0 bases short and J 4 bases short, with 6 bases between. Germline V gene lookup returns CDR1 GTSNPN and CDR2 SVGIG (reference sequence). The CDR3 extends over 12 amino acids. CDR3 DNA: TGTGCCTGGAGTGTCGGGGGAGAGACCCAGTACTTC. It translates to CAWSVGGETQYF.

The chain uses TRBV10-2 and TRBJ2-7; D unclear. The germline V gene encodes CDR1 WSHSY and CDR2 SAAADI. CDR3 size: 13 residues. V was shortened by 3 bases and J by 1 base, with 7 bases between the two germline ends. The CDR3 loop reads CASSDPGSYEQYF. CDR3 nucleotides: TGCGCCAGCAGTGATCCGGGTTCCTACGAGCAGTACTTC.

The DNA for the CDR3 is TGTGCCAGCAGTGAAGGGACAGGGACAAACATTCAGTACTTC. Translation: CASSEGTGTNIQYF. This sequence joins TRBV2 and TRBJ2-4, with TRBD1 identical over 8 bases. The length of the CDR3 is 14 residues. Germline loops: CDR1 SNHLY, CDR2 FYNNEI. J was trimmed by 6 bases and V by 1 base; bases with no gene match: 2. Using reference TRBV2 and TRBJ2-4 for the parts outside the CDR3, the full variable domain is EPEVTQTPSHQVTQMGQEVILRCVPISNHLYFYWYRQILGQKVEFLVSFYNNEISEKSEIFDDQFSVERPDGSNFTLKIRSTKLEDSAMYFCASSEGTGTNIQYFGAGTRLSVL.

V is TRBV5-1 and J is TRBJ2-5; 7 bases align to TRBD1. Germline trimming cut 3 bases from V and 1 base from J; bases unmatched to any gene: 3. CDR1 is SGHRS and CDR2 is YFSETQ in the germline V gene. This CDR3 is built from 14 residues. CDR3 protein: CASSSGTVQETQYF. In nucleotides, the CDR3 is TGCGCCAGCAGCTCCGGGACAGTCCAAGAGACCCAGTACTTC.

The chain combines TRBV5-4 with TRBJ1-3, with D hard to call. There are 15 residues in the CDR3. CDR1 is SGHNT and CDR2 is YYREEE in the germline V gene (reference sequence). Trimming stripped 0 bases from V and 0 bases from J, with 7 bases between. The CDR3 loop is CASSLGAASGNTIYF. For the CDR3, the DNA is TGTGCCAGCAGCTTGGGGGCAGCCTCTGGAAACACCATATATTTT.

The V gene is TRBV6-6, the J gene TRBJ2-5, with TRBD2 as a possible D gene (6 bases). The CDR3 extends over 15 amino acids. The V gene's germline CDR1 is MNHNY and CDR2 SVGAGI (reference sequence). V was clipped by 0 bases and J by 4 bases, with 12 bases between them. The DNA of the CDR3 is TGTGCCAGCAGTTACTCGTTCCGGAGGGGAGAGACCCAGTACTTC. It is translated as CASSYSFRRGETQYF.

The chain joins TRBV18 to TRBJ2-7; possible D gene TRBD1, 5 bases. The CDR3 extends over 15 amino acids. Germline CDR1 is KGHSH and CDR2 is LQKENI. V lost 1 base and J lost 3, with 13 bases in between. The CDR3 DNA is TGTGCCAGCTCACCACTGGAAGGGGTAGGCTACGAGCAGTACTTC. Translation gives CASSPLEGVGYEQYF.

This chain uses TRBV9 with TRBJ2-7; D is ambiguous. The V end was cut by 0 bases, the J end by 2 bases, with 15 bases between. Germline assignment: CDR1 SGDLS and CDR2 YYNGEE. CDR3 size: 16 residues. CDR3 sequence (DNA): TGTGCCAGCAGCGTAGGAGGTGGAACAACCACCTACGAGCAGTACTTC. It specifies CASSVGGGTTTYEQYF.

This clone was counted between two and nine times. This sequence joins TRBV7-2 and TRBJ1-6; no clear D. There are 13 residues in the CDR3. The V end was cut by 6 bases, the J end by 6 bases, with 9 bases between. Germline lookup yields CDR1 SGHTA and CDR2 FQGNSA. This CDR3 reads CASSHNLNSPLHF. The CDR3 region has the DNA TGTGCCAGCAGTCACAACCTTAATTCACCCCTCCACTTT.

This rearrangement joins TRBV18 to TRBJ1-1; 9 bases are shared with TRBD1. CDR1 is KGHSH, CDR2 LQKENI, per germline. The CDR3 has 15 amino acids. J was trimmed by 3 bases and V by 3 bases; bases with no gene match: 5. The CDR3: CASSPRDRDYTEAFF. The CDR3 region has the DNA TGTGCCAGCTCACCGAGGGACAGGGATTACACTGAAGCTTTCTTT.

V gene TRBV6-5 combines with J gene TRBJ2-3; perhaps TRBD2 as D (6 bases). Germline assignment: CDR1 MNHEY and CDR2 SVGAGI. V was cut by 4 bases and J by 4 bases, with 12 bases left in between. The CDR3 contains 14 residues. CDR3 DNA: TGTGCCAGCAGTTTGGGCGGGGCCCCAGATACGCAGTATTTT. This codes for CASSLGGAPDTQYF.

V and J are TRBV14 and TRBJ2-1; D might be TRBD2 (6 bases). CDR3 length: 15 residues. V was cut by 6 bases and J by 0 bases, with 12 bases left in between. The germline V gene has CDR1 SGHDN and CDR2 FVKESK. The CDR3 DNA follows: TGTGCCAGCAGTACCGGGGGTCCCTCCTACAATGAGCAGTTCTTC. This gives the protein CASSTGGPSYNEQFF.

The V and J genes are TRBV6-1 and TRBJ2-3; D perhaps matches TRBD1 (5 bases). V was clipped by 6 bases and J by 0 bases, with 7 bases between them. The germline CDR1 and CDR2 sequences are MNHNS and SASEGT. This CDR3 spans 13 amino acids. CDR3 region: CASRGLSTDTQYF. The CDR3, as DNA: TGTGCCAGCAGGGGGCTGAGCACAGATACGCAGTATTTT.

The chain recombines TRBV5-1 with TRBJ1-1; D gene unclear. The germline gives CDR1 SGHRS, CDR2 YFSETQ. The CDR3 is 15 amino acids. Trimming pared 4 bases from V and 1 base from J, leaving 14 bases between. The CDR3 loop is CASSPQVPGNTEAFF. The CDR3 DNA sequence: TGCGCCAGCAGCCCTCAAGTCCCGGGGAACACTGAAGCTTTCTTT. The full variable domain, in which reference TRBV5-1 and TRBJ1-1 provide the parts outside the CDR3, is KAGVTQTPRYLIKTRGQQVTLSCSPISGHRSVSWYQQTPGQGLQFLFEYFSETQRNKGNFPGRFSGRQFSNSRSEMNVSTLELGDSALYLCASSPQVPGNTEAFFGQGTRLTVV.

V usage is TRBV5-4 and J usage is TRBJ1-4; TRBD1 matches at 8 bases. V dropped 4 bases and J dropped 5; count of bases not matched to a gene: 4. This CDR3 contains 14 residues. The germline gives CDR1 SGHNT, CDR2 YYREEE (reference sequence). CDR3 DNA sequence: TGTGCCAGCAGCCGACAGGGGAGGAATGAAAAACTGTTTTTT. Encoded protein: CASSRQGRNEKLFF.

The rearrangement joins TRBV5-1 to TRBJ1-1, with D perhaps matching TRBD1 (6 bases). CDR1 SGHRS and CDR2 YFSETQ come from the germline V gene. V was shortened by 6 bases and J by 5 bases, with 17 bases between the two germline ends. The CDR3 has 14 residues. As DNA, the CDR3 is TGCGCCAGCAATCGAGGGGGAGAGGGTACTGAAGCTTTCTTT. Its translation: CASNRGGEGTEAFF. The whole variable domain, remainder taken from reference TRBV5-1 and TRBJ1-1, is KAGVTQTPRYLIKTRGQQVTLSCSPISGHRSVSWYQQTPGQGLQFLFEYFSETQRNKGNFPGRFSGRQFSNSRSEMNVSTLELGDSALYLCASNRGGEGTEAFFGQGTRLTVV.

The chain couples TRBV11-2 to TRBJ2-3; D may be TRBD1 (7 bases). The V gene's germline CDR1 is SGHAT and CDR2 FQNNGV. This CDR3 contains 17 residues. V was shortened by 2 bases and J by 6 bases, with 21 bases between the two germline ends. This CDR3 is CASSLWARGVLGDTQYF. The DNA for the CDR3 is TGTGCCAGCAGCTTATGGGCCAGGGGGGTGTTGGGGGATACGCAGTATTTT.

The chain employs TRBV7-3 and TRBJ2-3; D might be TRBD2 (7 bases). V was trimmed by 1 base and J by 3 bases, leaving 17 bases between them. Germline V gives CDR1 SGHTA, CDR2 FQGTGA. This CDR3 spans 17 amino acids. This chain's CDR3 is CASSLSRGGRGTDTQYF. In nucleotides, the CDR3 is TGTGCCAGCAGCTTAAGTAGGGGGGGTAGGGGTACAGATACGCAGTATTTT.